Listed below are T cell receptor beta chains from one sample, sequenced in a study of blood T cell repertoires in COVID-19. Produced via immunoSEQ multiplex PCR; TCRdb's table is partial and in-frame only. The sample comprises about 300,000 clones, about 85% of which are singletons, and approximately 5.2% rests with the top ten. The material sequenced was PBMCs or T cells enriched from blood (not recorded which). The receptors originated from a woman younger than 45 who had recovered from COVID-19. Both conserved end residues are part of each CDR3. D genes are given only for firm matches. Not all rows give a size; the values are once, few, many and, for expanded clones, a class.

D gene	clone size	J gene	CDR3 length	V gene	CDR3 protein	CDR3 DNA
.	.	TRBJ1-6	14	TRBV19	CASSMYGDNSPLHF	TGTGCCAGTAGTATGTACGGGGATAATTCACCCCTCCACTTT
TRBD2	.	TRBJ2-1	16	TRBV6-2/TRBV6-3	CASSYPQRGVYNEQFF	TGTGCCAGCAGTTACCCCCAGCGGGGGGTCTACAATGAGCAGTTCTTC
TRBD2	once	TRBJ2-2	16	TRBV9	CASSVGGGAHTGELFF	TGTGCCAGCAGCGTAGGCGGGGGGGCGCACACCGGGGAGCTGTTTTTT
TRBD1	few	TRBJ1-5	14	TRBV30	CAWSVDRVGQPQHF	TGTGCCTGGAGTGTCGACAGGGTAGGACAGCCCCAGCATTTT
.	few	TRBJ2-7	15	TRBV11-2	CASRDMGSTPYEQYF	TGTGCCAGCAGGGACATGGGTTCCACGCCCTACGAGCAGTACTTC
.	.	TRBJ2-1	14	TRBV19	CASSIGFAGNEQFF	TGTGCCAGTAGTATAGGTTTCGCGGGCAATGAGCAGTTCTTC
.	.	TRBJ1-1	13	TRBV3-1/TRBV3-2	CASSQKRSTEAFF	TGTGCCAGCAGCCAAAAGAGATCTACTGAAGCTTTCTTT
.	.	TRBJ1-1	13	TRBV13	CASSPALGAEAFF	TGTGCCAGCAGCCCTGCTCTCGGTGCTGAAGCTTTCTTT
.	.	TRBJ1-1	15	TRBV19	CASSIDRRPNTEAFF	TGTGCCAGTAGTATAGATCGGCGGCCCAACACTGAAGCTTTCTTT
.	.	TRBJ1-1	16	TRBV5-4	CASSNLRSGQNTEAFF	TGTGCCAGCAGCAACCTTCGCTCGGGACAGAACACTGAAGCTTTCTTT
TRBD1	.	TRBJ2-1	15	TRBV11-3	CASSLGQTSPAEQFF	TGTGCCAGCAGCTTGGGACAGACTTCCCCGGCGGAGCAGTTCTTC
.	few	TRBJ1-5	15	TRBV3-1/TRBV3-2	CASSHGGGSNQPQHF	TGTGCCAGCAGCCATGGGGGAGGGAGCAATCAGCCCCAGCATTTT
.	few	TRBJ1-3	17	TRBV7-9	CASSRAGEKDAGNTIYF	TGTGCCAGCAGCCGGGCGGGGGAAAAGGACGCTGGAAACACCATATATTTT
TRBD2	.	TRBJ2-2	17	TRBV7-2	CASSPGLAGGLLEELFF	TGTGCCAGCAGCCCTGGACTAGCGGGGGGCCTTCTTGAGGAGCTGTTTTTT
.	.	TRBJ2-7	13	TRBV6-6	CASSYGEGGEQYF	TGTGCCAGCAGTTACGGGGAGGGGGGAGAGCAGTACTTC
.	.	TRBJ1-1	14	TRBV6-5	CASSSAGANTEAFF	TGTGCCAGCAGTTCCGCAGGGGCGAACACTGAAGCTTTCTTT
TRBD1	.	TRBJ2-7	15	TRBV6-5	CASSPRQGISYEQYF	TGTGCCAGCAGTCCCCGACAGGGGATCTCCTACGAGCAGTACTTC
.	.	TRBJ2-2	13	TRBV28	CASIQGGTGELFF	TGTGCCAGCATACAAGGGGGCACCGGGGAGCTGTTTTTT
.	.	TRBJ1-2	12	TRBV3-1/TRBV3-2	CATGGREFGYTF	TGTGCCACCGGAGGGCGGGAGTTTGGCTACACCTTC
TRBD1	.	TRBJ2-5	16	TRBV11-3	CASSLGTGGLRETQYF	TGTGCCAGCAGCTTAGGAACAGGGGGCCTCAGGGAGACCCAGTACTTC
.	.	TRBJ1-3	16	TRBV14	CASSQVAGFSGNTIYF	TGTGCCAGCAGCCAAGTAGCAGGGTTCTCTGGAAACACCATATATTTT
TRBD1	.	TRBJ1-5	15	TRBV18	CASSPGTANNQPQHF	TGTGCCAGCTCACCAGGGACAGCGAACAATCAGCCCCAGCATTTT
TRBD1	.	TRBJ1-1	14	TRBV6-5	CASSFSPGQGEAFF	TGTGCCAGCAGTTTCTCCCCTGGACAGGGCGAAGCTTTCTTT
.	.	TRBJ1-1	14	TRBV5-8	CASSFRGKGTEAFF	TGTGCCAGCAGCTTTCGGGGTAAGGGCACTGAAGCTTTCTTT
TRBD1	.	TRBJ1-6	14	TRBV6-5	CATFPTGGNSPLHF	TGTGCCACCTTTCCGACAGGGGGGAATTCACCCCTCCACTTT
TRBD1	.	TRBJ1-1	19	TRBV14	CASSLGRSGQGRRNTEAFF	TGTGCCAGCAGCCTTGGAAGGTCGGGACAGGGGCGTAGGAACACTGAAGCTTTCTTT
.	.	TRBJ2-7	15	TRBV6-5	CASSYTVQGTYEQYF	TGTGCCAGCAGTTATACGGTACAGGGCACCTACGAGCAGTACTTC
TRBD1	.	TRBJ1-1	15	TRBV4-1	CASSQVGQGRTEAFF	TGCGCCAGCAGCCAAGTTGGACAGGGTCGCACTGAAGCTTTCTTT
TRBD1	.	TRBJ1-1	14	TRBV5-1	CASSLGQPNTEAFF	TGCGCCAGCAGCCTGGGACAGCCGAACACTGAAGCTTTCTTT
.	.	TRBJ1-5	11	TRBV19	CASSMSGPQHF	TGTGCCAGTAGTATGTCAGGGCCCCAGCATTTT
.	.	TRBJ1-2	13	TRBV4-3	CASSQGPSYGYTF	TGCGCCAGCAGCCAAGGTCCGTCCTATGGCTACACCTTC
TRBD1	.	TRBJ2-1	15	TRBV19	CASTLGTGGKYEQFF	TGTGCCAGTACCCTCGGGACAGGGGGCAAATATGAGCAGTTCTTC
.	.	TRBJ1-1	14	TRBV10-3	CAISTSGGNTEAFF	TGTGCCATCAGTACCTCGGGGGGAAACACTGAAGCTTTCTTT
.	.	TRBJ1-1	12	TRBV29-1	CSVEGLETEAFF	TGCAGCGTTGAGGGTCTGGAGACTGAAGCTTTCTTT
TRBD2	.	TRBJ2-1	12	TRBV6-5	CASLGGTSEQFF	TGTGCCAGCCTGGGGGGGACGAGTGAGCAGTTCTTC
.	.	TRBJ1-5	13	TRBV10-3	CAITPDTYQPQHF	TGTGCCATCACTCCGGACACATATCAGCCCCAGCATTTT
.	once	TRBJ1-4	15	TRBV10-3	CAISRTGGDDEKLFF	TGTGCCATCAGCCGGACGGGAGGTGATGATGAAAAACTGTTTTTT
TRBD2	.	TRBJ2-1	13	TRBV30	CAWSRRGGDEQFF	TGTGCCTGGAGTAGGCGGGGGGGAGATGAGCAGTTCTTC
TRBD1	.	TRBJ2-2	17	TRBV5-6	CASSDYRGRSNTGELFF	TGTGCCAGCAGCGACTACAGGGGGCGGTCGAACACCGGGGAGCTGTTTTTT
.	.	TRBJ1-2	14	TRBV19	CASSIRTGNYGYTF	TGTGCCAGTAGTATTAGGACTGGAAACTATGGCTACACCTTC
.	.	TRBJ1-3	15	TRBV5-5	CASSYQDYSGNTIYF	TGTGCCAGCAGCTACCAGGACTACTCTGGAAACACCATATATTTT
TRBD1	once	TRBJ1-5	12	TRBV18	CASSADRVPQHF	TGTGCCAGCTCAGCCGACAGGGTCCCCCAGCATTTT
.	few	TRBJ1-2	15	TRBV6-1	CASSESTVANYGYTF	TGTGCCAGCAGTGAATCCACAGTCGCTAACTATGGCTACACCTTC
.	.	TRBJ2-6	13	TRBV12-3/TRBV12-4	CASNLGWANVLTF	TGTGCCAGCAACTTGGGCTGGGCCAACGTCCTGACTTTC
TRBD1	few	TRBJ1-5	15	TRBV5-5	CASSARDSGNQPQHF	TGTGCCAGCAGTGCCCGGGACAGTGGCAATCAGCCCCAGCATTTT
.	.	TRBJ2-2	16	TRBV18	CAVRRGGTVNTGELFF	TGTGCCGTCCGCCGGGGCGGGACAGTAAACACCGGGGAGCTGTTTTTT
.	.	TRBJ2-7	12	TRBV6-2/TRBV6-3	CASSRETYEQYF	TGTGCCAGCAGTAGAGAGACCTACGAGCAGTACTTC
.	.	TRBJ1-1	14	TRBV9	CASSVGKPNTEAFF	TGTGCCAGCAGCGTAGGCAAGCCGAACACTGAAGCTTTCTTT
TRBD1	.	TRBJ1-5	14	TRBV10-3	CAIRSGTANQPQHF	TGTGCCATCAGATCCGGGACAGCCAATCAGCCCCAGCATTTT
TRBD1	.	TRBJ1-6	16	TRBV7-9	CASSFRGGTGDSPLHF	TGTGCCAGCAGCTTTAGGGGGGGGACAGGGGATTCACCCCTCCACTTT
TRBD1	.	TRBJ2-7	13	TRBV14	CASSEGQGYEQYF	TGTGCCAGCAGCGAGGGACAGGGGTACGAGCAGTACTTC
TRBD2	.	TRBJ2-1	14	TRBV19	CASSIVVAGNEQFF	TGTGCCAGTAGTATAGTAGTAGCGGGAAATGAGCAGTTCTTC
.	few	TRBJ1-2	16	TRBV4-2	CASSQPGPSRDYGYTF	TGTGCCAGCAGCCAACCCGGCCCCTCCCGGGACTATGGCTACACCTTC
.	.	TRBJ2-7	13	TRBV28	CASKLTRSYEQYF	TGTGCCAGCAAGCTGACGAGGAGTTACGAGCAGTACTTC
TRBD1	.	TRBJ1-2	14	TRBV19	CASTEGTGNYGYTF	TGTGCCAGTACAGAGGGGACAGGGAACTATGGCTACACCTTC